This entry lists 14 T cell receptor beta chains sequenced from one sample in a study of T cell responses to AZD1222 COVID-19 vaccine. Sequencing was performed with immunoSEQ multiplex PCR; in TCRdb, only in-frame clones are kept and a portion is missing. Of about 130,000 clones listed, roughly 92% are singletons. The starting material was peripheral blood, obtained 28 days after the second AZD1222 dose. These receptors came from an adult who received the AZD1222 COVID-19 vaccine.

This chain uses TRBV11-3 with TRBJ1-1; TRBD1 agrees at 11 bases. Trimming cost V 5 bases and J 2 bases; bases outside gene matches: 7. Germline loops: CDR1 SGHNT, CDR2 YENEEA. The CDR3 extends over 16 amino acids. CDR3 protein: CASSPGTGGYNTEAFF. In DNA, the CDR3 is TGTGCCAGCAGCCCCGGGACAGGGGGTTATAACACTGAAGCTTTCTTT.

In this sample, this clone turned up once. The gene calls are TRBV7-2 and TRBJ1-1; 10 positions agree with TRBD1. This CDR3 has 14 residues. Germline CDR1 and CDR2: SGHTA and FQGNSA. V lost 5 bases to trimming and J lost 7 bases; unmatched junction nucleotides: 7. The CDR3 DNA follows: TGTGCCAGCAGCCCGGTGGGACAGGGGAATGAAGCTTTCTTT. Amino acid sequence: CASSPVGQGNEAFF.

Note on this clone: Additional DNA sequences in this sample encode the identical CDR3. The J gene is TRBJ2-3, the V gene TRBV9, with 7 bases identical to TRBD2. Germline V gene data show CDR1 as SGDLS and CDR2 as YYNGEE. This CDR3 has 16 amino acids. Trimming took 0 bases from V and 1 from J; bases not matched to a gene: 5. CDR3 loop: CASSVGPSGGTDTQYF. The CDR3 DNA follows: TGTGCCAGCAGCGTAGGGCCTAGCGGAGGCACAGATACGCAGTATTTT.

V usage is TRBV6-2 or TRBV6-3 and J usage is TRBJ1-1, with D maybe TRBD1 (5 bases). The V gene's germline CDR1 is MNHEY and CDR2 SVGEGT. V lost 6 bases, J lost 1 base, and 15 bases lay in between. The CDR3 has 15 amino acids. The chain's CDR3 is CASSHPGAENTEAFF. The CDR3 DNA is TGTGCCAGCAGCCACCCCGGGGCGGAGAACACTGAAGCTTTCTTT.

The chain combines TRBV2 with TRBJ1-4; D perhaps matches TRBD1 (6 bases). The V end lost 3 bases, the J end lost 2 bases, and 13 bases lay between the germline ends. This CDR3 spans 16 amino acids. The V gene's germline CDR1 is SNHLY and CDR2 FYNNEI. The CDR3 DNA reads TGTGCCAGCAGTGATGGGGGAACAGGGACTAATGAAAAACTGTTTTTT. It yields the protein CASSDGGTGTNEKLFF. The full variable domain, with the rest looked up from reference TRBV2 and TRBJ1-4, is EPEVTQTPSHQVTQMGQEVILRCVPISNHLYFYWYRQILGQKVEFLVSFYNNEISEKSEIFDDQFSVERPDGSNFTLKIRSTKLEDSAMYFCASSDGGTGTNEKLFFGSGTQLSVL.

V gene TRBV6-5 combines with J gene TRBJ1-4, with D unresolved. Germline lookup yields CDR1 MNHEY and CDR2 SVGAGI. There are 13 residues in the CDR3. With 4 bases removed from V and 7 bases from J, the gap between germline ends came to 10 bases. CDR3 loop: CASSFGVGEKLFF. The CDR3 DNA reads as TGTGCCAGCAGTTTTGGGGTGGGTGAAAAACTGTTTTTT.

The chain combines TRBV7-2 with TRBJ2-7, with TRBD1 matching over 7 bases. The CDR3 totals 14 residues. Germline CDR1 is SGHTA and CDR2 is FQGNSA. V lost 1 base, J lost 5 bases, and 5 bases stayed unmatched. In DNA form, the CDR3 reads TGTGCCAGCAGCTTAGGGACAGGTAGGAACGAGCAGTACTTC. This encodes CASSLGTGRNEQYF.

This sequence joins TRBV20-1 and TRBJ1-1, with D maybe TRBD1 (5 bases). Germline-derived CDR1 and CDR2 are DFQATT and SNEGSKA (reference sequence). This CDR3 spans 11 amino acids. V was cut by 6 bases and J by 11 bases, with 16 bases left in between. CDR3 in amino acids: CSAPTGGGAFF. CDR3 bases: TGCAGTGCGCCTACGGGGGGTGGTGCTTTCTTT.

The V gene is TRBV29-1, the J gene TRBJ1-2, with D unresolved. The germline V gene has CDR1 SQVTM and CDR2 ANQGSEA. CDR3 length equals 11 residues. V lost 7 bases and J lost 4, with 10 bases in between. CDR3 DNA sequence: TGCAGCGCACCTGGTTTCTATGGCTACACCTTC. It codes for CSAPGFYGYTF.

In this sample, this clone turned up once. The chain carries TRBV29-1 and TRBJ1-6, with D perhaps TRBD1 (6 bases). Trimming left V 4 bases short and J 6 bases short, with 10 bases between. The V gene's germline CDR1 is SQVTM and CDR2 ANQGSEA. The CDR3 sequence is 13 residues long. CDR3 in amino acids: CSVGTDLNSPLHF. CDR3 DNA: TGCAGCGTTGGGACAGACCTTAATTCACCCCTCCACTTT.

The CDR3 coding sequence is TGTGCTAGTGCGTCGAGCGGGGCCCGAGGGCAGTACTTC. Translating it yields CASASSGARGQYF. The chain combines TRBV12-5 with TRBJ2-7, with 7 positions matching TRBD2. Germline V gene lookup returns CDR1 LGHNT and CDR2 FRNRAP. With V trimmed by 7 bases and J by 9 bases, 12 bases remained unmatched. The CDR3 runs to 13 residues.

V gene TRBV25-1 combines with J gene TRBJ1-2; D remains unclear. V was pared by 3 bases and J by 4 bases, with 12 bases between. This CDR3 region has 14 residues. CDR1 MGHDK and CDR2 SYGVNS come from the germline V gene. The chain's CDR3 is CASSDGPGGYGYTF. The CDR3 nucleotides read TGTGCCAGCAGTGATGGGCCCGGTGGCTATGGCTACACCTTC.

V gene TRBV2 combines with J gene TRBJ1-5; no clear D gene. Germline V gene data show CDR1 as SNHLY and CDR2 as FYNNEI. With 7 bases removed from V and 2 bases from J, the gap between germline ends came to 9 bases. The CDR3 sequence is 13 residues long. The CDR3 nucleotides read TGTGCCAGCATGGGAGACGGCAATCAGCCCCAGCATTTT. This sequence encodes CASMGDGNQPQHF.

The gene calls are TRBV15 and TRBJ1-3; D call uncertain. Germline V gives CDR1 LNHNV, CDR2 YYDKDF (reference sequence). V gave up 1 base and J gave up 5 bases, with 6 bases separating them. The CDR3 totals 13 residues. The CDR3 loop reads CATSRGRRNTIYF. Written as DNA, the CDR3 is TGTGCCACCAGCAGAGGAAGGAGAAACACCATATATTTT. The entire variable domain, with the rest obtained from reference TRBV15 and TRBJ1-3, is as follows: DAMVIQNPRYQVTQFGKPVTLSCSQTLNHNVMYWYQQKSSQAPKLLFHYYDKDFNNEADTPDNFQSRRPNTSFCFLDIRSPGLGDTAMYLCATSRGRRNTIYFGEGSWLTVV.